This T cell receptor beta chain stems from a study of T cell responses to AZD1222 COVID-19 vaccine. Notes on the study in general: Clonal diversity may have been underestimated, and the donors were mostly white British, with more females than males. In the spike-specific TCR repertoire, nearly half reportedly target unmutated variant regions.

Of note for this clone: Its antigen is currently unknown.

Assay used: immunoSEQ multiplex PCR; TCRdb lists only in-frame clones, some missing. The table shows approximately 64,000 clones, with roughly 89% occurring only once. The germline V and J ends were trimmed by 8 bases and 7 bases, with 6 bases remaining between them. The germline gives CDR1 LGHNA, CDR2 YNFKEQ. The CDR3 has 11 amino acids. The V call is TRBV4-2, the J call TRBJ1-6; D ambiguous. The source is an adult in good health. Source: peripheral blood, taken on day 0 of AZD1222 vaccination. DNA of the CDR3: TGTGCCAGCTCGCGGAATTCACCCCTCCACTTT. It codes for CASSRNSPLHF.